This entry lists 5 T cell receptor beta chains sequenced from one sample in a study of cytomegalovirus exposure and HLA in healthy donors. 60 Vbeta and 13 Jbeta primers were used in PCR. Method: immunoSEQ multiplex PCR; TCRdb's copy keeps in-frame clones and lacks some. The table shows about 55,000 clones, with over 65% occurring only once. The sample comprised PBMCs. These receptors were taken from a man aged 35 to 55 in good health and CMV-seropositive.

This chain connects TRBV5-4 to TRBJ1-2; D may be TRBD1 (6 bases). The V and J ends lost 5 bases and 8 bases respectively, with 10 bases between them. The V gene's germline CDR1 is SGHNT and CDR2 YYREEE (reference sequence). The CDR3 runs to 11 residues. CDR3 protein: CASRSGGGYTF. In DNA form, the CDR3 reads TGTGCCAGCAGGTCTGGGGGCGGCTACACCTTC. Variable domain in full (rest from reference TRBV5-4 and TRBJ1-2): ETGVTQSPTHLIKTRGQQVTLRCSSQSGHNTVSWYQQALGQGPQFIFQYYREEENGRGNFPPRFSGLQFPNYSSELNVNALELDDSALYLCASRSGGGYTFGSGTRLTVV.

The rearrangement links TRBV18 to TRBJ2-5; TRBD2 might be the D (5 bases). Germline V gene data show CDR1 as KGHSH and CDR2 as LQKENI. Trimming took off 5 bases at V and 4 bases at J, with 14 bases between the two ends. CDR3 length equals 14 residues. The CDR3 DNA follows: TGTGCCAGCTCATCCGGGATCGGAAGAGAGACCCAGTACTTC. It encodes CASSSGIGRETQYF.

The chain couples TRBV7-9 to TRBJ1-2; no reliable D call. V shed 1 base and J shed 8 bases, with 11 bases lying between them. This CDR3 comprises 13 residues. Germline V gene sequence: CDR1 SEHNR, CDR2 FQNEAQ (reference sequence). The CDR3 bases are TGTGCCAGCAGCTTAGGGCACATCGGGGGCTACACCTTC. This sequence encodes CASSLGHIGGYTF. Complete variable domain (other parts from reference TRBV7-9 and TRBJ1-2): DTGVSQNPRHKITKRGQNVTFRCDPISEHNRLYWYRQTLGQGPEFLTYFQNEAQLEKSRLLSDRFSAERPKGSFSTLEIQRTEQGDSAMYLCASSLGHIGGYTFGSGTRLTVV.

There are a few counts of this clone. This chain links TRBV6-5 with TRBJ1-5; 8 nucleotides line up with TRBD1. Germline loops: CDR1 MNHEY, CDR2 SVGAGI. The CDR3 is 14 amino acids. V trimming: 6 bases; J trimming: 6 bases; junction bases outside the gene matches: 7. The CDR3, as DNA: TGTGCCAGCAGCCCAGACAGGGGTTTTCAGCCCCAGCATTTT. This codes for CASSPDRGFQPQHF.

The V gene is TRBV7-2, the J gene TRBJ2-1, with 8 bases aligning to TRBD2. Germline V gene lookup returns CDR1 SGHTA and CDR2 FQGNSA. V gave up 6 bases and J gave up 6 bases; unmatched junction bases: 10. The CDR3 sequence is 15 residues long. The CDR3 sequence is CASRSGTSNSNEQFF. In DNA, the CDR3 is TGTGCCAGCAGATCCGGGACTAGTAACTCCAATGAGCAGTTCTTC.